Listed below are T cell receptor beta chains from one sample, sequenced in a study of T cell repertoires and HLA-DP antigens. These receptors are not linked to any known antigen. The method was immunoSEQ multiplex PCR; TCRdb's version includes in-frame clones alone and lacks a portion of them. The data hold roughly 70,000 clones, with around three quarters observed a single time. The sequenced sample was CD4+ T cells from PBMCs. The receptors here all came from a man aged 55 to 69 in good health and CMV-seronegative. The CDR3 runs from the conserved cysteine through the conserved F or W. The order of the fields is D gene, V gene, clone size, J gene, CDR3 protein, CDR3 DNA. D genes are given only for firm matches. Not every row has a clone size; where given, it reads once, few, many or a size class.

>.|TRBV6-4|.|TRBJ2-3
CASSHDGGGTDTQYF
TGTGCCAGCAGCCACGATGGGGGAGGCACAGATACGCAGTATTTT
>.|TRBV4-3|.|TRBJ1-2
CASSQDSQGGGYTF
TGCGCCAGCAGCCAAGATAGCCAGGGAGGTGGCTACACCTTC
>TRBD2|TRBV7-2|.|TRBJ2-3
CASSQRGRTSGGDTQYF
TGTGCCAGCAGCCAGCGTGGGAGGACTAGCGGGGGTGATACGCAGTATTTT
>TRBD1|TRBV5-1|.|TRBJ1-6
CASSPQGQGASSPLHF
TGCGCCAGCAGCCCACAAGGACAGGGGGCTAGTTCACCCCTCCACTTT
>.|TRBV14|.|TRBJ1-5
CASSQDRGFQHF
TGTGCCAGCAGCCAAGATAGGGGATTCCAGCATTTT
>.|TRBV7-9|.|TRBJ1-2
CASSSSGRAGYGYTF
TGTGCCAGCAGCTCGTCAGGGAGAGCGGGCTATGGCTACACCTTC
>.|TRBV7-6|.|TRBJ1-2
CASSLGSGRTYGYTF
TGTGCCAGCAGCTTAGGTTCAGGGAGGACCTATGGCTACACCTTC
>.|TRBV27|.|TRBJ1-2
CASSSRPGANYGYTF
TGTGCCAGCAGTTCGCGGCCAGGGGCTAACTATGGCTACACCTTC
>.|TRBV27|.|TRBJ1-3
CASSSAVSGNTIYF
TGTGCCAGCAGTTCCGCGGTTTCTGGAAACACCATATATTTT
>.|TRBV6-6|.|TRBJ1-5
CASSYGGAGQPQHF
TGTGCCAGCAGTTATGGGGGGGCTGGGCAGCCCCAGCATTTT
>TRBD2|TRBV5-1|.|TRBJ2-3
CASRHTSGSVDTQYF
TGCGCCAGCAGGCACACTAGCGGGAGTGTTGACACGCAGTATTTT
>.|TRBV4-1|few|TRBJ1-1
CASSQDRDTEAFF
TGCGCCAGCAGCCAAGATCGTGACACTGAAGCTTTCTTT
>.|TRBV10-1|.|TRBJ1-2
CASSEVDRSNYGYTF
TGCGCCAGCAGTGAAGTCGACAGGTCGAACTATGGCTACACCTTC
>.|TRBV7-3|.|TRBJ1-4
CASSSGEEEKKLFF
TGTGCCAGCAGCTCTGGGGAAGAGGAGAAAAAACTGTTTTTT
>.|TRBV30|.|TRBJ1-6
CAWSVPAGTYNSPLHF
TGTGCCTGGAGTGTCCCGGCAGGCACCTATAATTCACCCCTCCACTTT
>.|TRBV18|.|TRBJ1-3
CASSPIAPASGNTIYF
TGTGCCAGCTCACCAATTGCGCCAGCCTCCGGCAACACCATATATTTT
>.|TRBV4-3|medium-sized|TRBJ2-1
CASSHVDSAGKQFF
TGCGCCAGCAGCCACGTCGACTCCGCCGGCAAGCAGTTCTTC
>.|TRBV6-5|.|TRBJ2-5
CASSYTETQYF
TGTGCCAGCAGTTACACAGAGACCCAGTACTTC
>.|TRBV20-1|few|TRBJ1-2
CSAREGRGYTF
TGCAGTGCTCGAGAGGGGCGCGGCTACACCTTC
>.|TRBV10-1|few|TRBJ1-3
CASSDGVHSGNTIYF
TGCGCCAGCAGTGACGGAGTCCACTCTGGAAACACCATATATTTT
>TRBD1|TRBV15|.|TRBJ1-1
CATSRGPGTEKNTEAFF
TGTGCCACCAGCAGGGGCCCCGGGACAGAGAAGAACACTGAAGCTTTCTTT
>.|TRBV18|.|TRBJ1-1
CASQKDRNTEAFF
TGTGCCAGCCAAAAGGACAGGAACACTGAAGCTTTCTTT
>.|TRBV6-1|.|TRBJ1-1
CASSGAQTNTEAFF
TGTGCCAGCAGTGGGGCACAGACGAACACTGAAGCTTTCTTT
>TRBD1|TRBV29-1|.|TRBJ1-1
CSVYHTGGTEAFF
TGCAGCGTTTATCATACAGGGGGCACTGAAGCTTTCTTT
>.|TRBV20-1|.|TRBJ1-2
CSASGVDRYTF
TGCAGTGCTAGCGGAGTTGATCGCTACACCTTC
>.|TRBV19|.|TRBJ1-5
CASSTQTHQPQHF
TGTGCCAGTAGTACGCAGACCCATCAGCCCCAGCATTTT
>TRBD1|TRBV4-2|few|TRBJ1-2
CASTPGQGNYGYTF
TGTGCCAGCACGCCGGGACAGGGTAACTATGGCTACACCTTC
>TRBD2|TRBV15|.|TRBJ2-5
CATSRDRLAGEETQYF
TGTGCCACCAGCAGAGATAGGCTAGCGGGAGAGGAGACCCAGTACTTC
>TRBD1|TRBV4-3|.|TRBJ1-2
CASSQTHGIGGGKNGYTF
TGCGCCAGCAGCCAGACCCACGGAATCGGAGGGGGCAAGAATGGCTACACCTTC
>.|TRBV10-3|.|TRBJ1-5
CAISVGGDNQPQHF
TGTGCCATCAGTGTGGGGGGAGACAATCAGCCCCAGCATTTT
>.|TRBV9|few|TRBJ1-6
CASSADGHYNSPLHF
TGTGCCAGCAGTGCAGACGGCCACTATAATTCACCCCTCCACTTT
>.|TRBV15|few|TRBJ2-3
CATSRVKGLQDTQYF
TGTGCCACCAGCAGAGTCAAAGGGCTTCAAGATACGCAGTATTTT
>TRBD2|TRBV5-1|.|TRBJ2-3
CASSLGAGGTDTQYF
TGCGCCAGCAGCTTGGGAGCGGGGGGCACAGATACGCAGTATTTT
>.|TRBV7-2|medium-sized|TRBJ2-2
CASSLARSNTGELFF
TGTGCCAGCAGCTTAGCCAGATCGAACACCGGGGAGCTGTTTTTT
>.|TRBV12-5|.|TRBJ2-3
CASGSRGGGWDTQYF
TGTGCTAGTGGTTCCCGGGGAGGGGGCTGGGATACGCAGTATTTT
>.|TRBV19|.|TRBJ1-2
CASSLQARNNYGYTF
TGTGCCAGTAGTTTGCAGGCAAGGAATAACTATGGCTACACCTTC
>TRBD1|TRBV14|.|TRBJ1-3
CASSRDWTGSGNTIYF
TGTGCCAGCAGCCGGGATTGGACAGGCTCGGGAAACACCATATATTTT
>.|TRBV19|.|TRBJ1-5
CASSRNNQPQHF
TGTGCCAGTAGTAGAAACAATCAGCCCCAGCATTTT
>.|TRBV14|.|TRBJ2-3
CASSQGQVIDTQYF
TGTGCCAGCAGCCAAGGGCAGGTGATAGATACGCAGTATTTT
>.|TRBV6-6|medium-sized|TRBJ2-7
CASSPQGYEQYF
TGTGCCAGCAGTCCACAGGGCTACGAGCAGTACTTC
>.|TRBV6-5|.|TRBJ1-5
CASSSQSNQPQHF
TGTGCCAGCAGTTCACAGAGCAATCAGCCCCAGCATTTT
>TRBD2|TRBV13|.|TRBJ2-1
CASSSRRELAAPWGYNEQFF
TGTGCCAGCAGCTCCCGGCGGGAACTAGCGGCCCCCTGGGGATACAATGAGCAGTTCTTC
>TRBD2|TRBV7-3|.|TRBJ2-2
CASSRDSGSRQTGELFF
TGTGCCAGCAGTCGTGATAGCGGGAGCCGCCAAACCGGGGAGCTGTTTTTT
>TRBD1|TRBV14|.|TRBJ2-6
CASSQVTGGDSGANVLTF
TGTGCCAGCAGCCAAGTCACAGGGGGCGACTCTGGGGCCAACGTCCTGACTTTC
>.|TRBV7-9|.|TRBJ2-1
CASRPPPGSSYNEQFF
TGTGCCAGCAGACCCCCCCCCGGGAGCTCCTACAATGAGCAGTTCTTC
>.|TRBV5-1|.|TRBJ1-4
CASSLETGQKLFF
TGCGCCAGCAGCTTGGAGACAGGTCAAAAACTGTTTTTT
>.|TRBV27|.|TRBJ2-2
CASSLFNTGELFF
TGTGCCAGCAGTTTATTTAACACCGGGGAGCTGTTTTTT
>.|TRBV4-2|few|TRBJ1-2
CASSQEKGRGGNYGYTF
TGTGCCAGCAGCCAAGAGAAGGGCAGGGGCGGGAACTATGGCTACACCTTC
>TRBD1|TRBV19|.|TRBJ1-2
CASRPRDSAYGYTF
TGTGCCAGTAGACCCCGGGACAGTGCCTATGGCTACACCTTC
>.|TRBV5-1|.|TRBJ1-4
CASSLALHPPNEKLFF
TGCGCCAGCAGCTTGGCCCTCCACCCCCCCAATGAAAAACTGTTTTTT
>.|TRBV19|.|TRBJ1-3
CASIPVQTRRNTIYF
TGTGCCAGTATTCCCGTACAGACTCGAAGAAACACCATATATTTT
>.|TRBV5-1|.|TRBJ1-2
CASSLESMGGYTF
TGCGCCAGCAGCTTGGAGTCCATGGGAGGCTACACCTTC